Below, 27 T cell receptor beta chains from the same sample are listed, as sequenced in a study of cytomegalovirus exposure and HLA in healthy donors (dated by TCRdb to between 2016 and 2019). The method behind the library was the immunoSEQ multiplex PCR assay. A mixture of 60 forward primers for TCR Vbeta segments and 13 reverse primers for TCR Jbeta segments was used in the multiplex PCR. This immuneACCESS table, as held by TCRdb, lists in-frame sequences with V and J called but not all clones. Of the missing ones, under half trace to an unresolved V gene in checked studies; the others have no known cause. This sample has about 77,000 clones in its table, and 78% of those were observed once. Jointly, the top ten make up roughly 1.5% of the sample. Sequencing was carried out using PBMCs. The receptor set was obtained from a man aged 40-50 years in good health and CMV-seronegative.

The J gene is TRBJ1-1, the V gene TRBV5-5; perhaps TRBD1 as D (5 bases). V was pared by 10 bases and J by 5 bases, with 18 bases between. CDR3 length: 13 residues. From germline, CDR1 is SGHKS and CDR2 YYEKEE (reference sequence). The CDR3 protein is CAGHLGRRTEAFF. CDR3 DNA: TGTGCCGGACACCTGGGGAGGAGGACTGAAGCTTTCTTT.

The V gene is TRBV27, the J gene TRBJ1-6; no firm D call. The germline gives CDR1 MNHEY, CDR2 SMNVEV (reference sequence). Trimming cost V 2 bases and J 7 bases, with 6 bases left between them. The CDR3 is made up of 13 amino acids. CDR3 nucleotide sequence: TGTGCCAGCAGTTTAGTCGCGAATTCACCCCTCCACTTT. It encodes CASSLVANSPLHF.

Comments on this clone: Other DNA variants within this sample encode the same CDR3. The chain combines TRBV19 with TRBJ2-1, with D perhaps TRBD2 (6 bases). Trimming pared 3 bases from V and 0 bases from J, leaving 27 bases between. This CDR3 is built from 21 residues. The germline V gene has CDR1 LNHDA and CDR2 SQIVND (reference sequence). The CDR3 DNA reads as TGTGCCAGTAGTATCGCTCGGGGACTGGCGGGACCGGGGAGCTCCTACAATGAGCAGTTCTTC. Translating gives CASSIARGLAGPGSSYNEQFF.

The rearrangement joins TRBV7-6 to TRBJ1-1; D not resolved. CDR1 and CDR2 from the germline V gene are SGHVS and FNYEAQ. The CDR3 contains 13 residues. Trimming removed 2 bases from V and 4 bases from J, with 8 bases in between. CDR3: CASSLSGSTEAFF. CDR3 nucleotide sequence: TGTGCCAGCAGCTTATCGGGGAGCACTGAAGCTTTCTTT. Based on the CDR3 plus reference TRBV7-6 and TRBJ1-1, the full variable domain is GAGVSQSPRYKVTKRGQDVALRCDPISGHVSLYWYRQALGQGPEFLTYFNYEAQQDKSGLPNDRFSAERPEGSISTLTIQRTEQRDSAMYRCASSLSGSTEAFFGQGTRLTVV.

The DNA of the CDR3 is TGTGCCAGCAGCTCCCGGTCCTCCTACGAGCAGTACTTC. Its translation is CASSSRSSYEQYF. This sequence joins TRBV7-6 and TRBJ2-7; D is undetermined. Deletions cut 4 bases from V and 0 bases from J, with 7 bases between. This CDR3 is 13 amino acids long. The germline V gene has CDR1 SGHVS and CDR2 FNYEAQ.

DNA for the CDR3: TGTGCCAGCCATTACGAGCAGTACTTC. Translation gives CASHYEQYF. The chain is built from TRBV9 and TRBJ2-7; D remains unclear. Trimming removed 7 bases from V and 4 bases from J, with 3 bases in between. The CDR3 spans 9 residues. Germline V CDR1 and CDR2: SGDLS, YYNGEE.

The gene calls are TRBV4-1 and TRBJ1-4; unclear D gene. Trimming pared 0 bases from V and 4 bases from J, leaving 15 bases between. Per germline, CDR1 MGHRA and CDR2 YSYEKL. The CDR3 extends over 17 amino acids. The CDR3 region has the DNA TGCGCCAGCAGCCAAGACGTGAGGGTCACAAGTAATGAAAAACTGTTTTTT. It is translated as CASSQDVRVTSNEKLFF.

This clone appeared a few times. The junction differs from germline at one of its ends, possibly a read error. The chain links TRBV7-9 to TRBJ2-5; 10 nucleotides line up with TRBD2. Germline V gene lookup returns CDR1 SEHNR and CDR2 FQNEAQ (reference sequence). This CDR3 comprises 14 residues. CDR3 nucleotides: TGTGCCAGCAGCTCCCCCTATGGGGGACTAGCGTGGGACTTC. Its translation is CASSSPYGGLAWDF.

This clone showed up just once. The chain links TRBV7-9 to TRBJ2-7; tentative D call: TRBD2 (6 bases). The germline gives CDR1 SEHNR, CDR2 FQNEAQ (reference sequence). The CDR3 extends over 15 amino acids. V was cut by 3 bases and J by 2 bases, with 14 bases left in between. The CDR3 sequence: CASSFGEDPPYEQYF. CDR3 DNA sequence: TGTGCCAGCAGCTTCGGGGAGGACCCGCCCTACGAGCAGTACTTC.

This clone has more than one count but fewer than ten. This chain uses TRBV7-6 with TRBJ2-7; the match to TRBD2 covers 10 bases. In germline, CDR1 is SGHVS, CDR2 FNYEAQ. After removal of 1 base from V and 1 base from J, the junction contained 4 bases not matched to a gene. The CDR3 has 16 residues. The CDR3 region is CASSLGPSGSSYEQYF. Here the CDR3 DNA reads TGTGCCAGCAGCTTAGGTCCTAGCGGGAGTTCCTACGAGCAGTACTTC.

This clone was detected only once. J is TRBJ1-2 and V is TRBV5-8, with TRBD1 as a possible D gene (5 bases). Trimming took 0 bases from V and 13 from J, leaving 22 bases between them. From germline, CDR1 is SGHTS and CDR2 YDEGEE. The CDR3 is 15 residues long. This chain's CDR3 is CASSLGRTLVGVLTF. CDR3 nucleotides: TGTGCCAGCAGCTTGGGAAGGACCTTAGTAGGGGTCCTCACCTTC.

The gene calls are TRBV5-6 and TRBJ2-5; no clear D gene. CDR1 is SGHDT, CDR2 YYEEEE, per germline. The CDR3 sequence is 13 residues long. Trimming took 0 bases from V and 5 from J, leaving 8 bases between them. CDR3 sequence: CASSLGGAETQYF. CDR3 DNA sequence: TGTGCCAGCAGCTTGGGTGGAGCGGAGACCCAGTACTTC.

The rearrangement uses TRBV9 and TRBJ2-7, with D tentatively TRBD1 (5 bases). The CDR3 totals 15 residues. Trimming stripped 4 bases from V and 0 bases from J, with 14 bases between. The germline gives CDR1 SGDLS, CDR2 YYNGEE. This CDR3 is CASSLTPDNSYEQYF. In DNA, the CDR3 is TGTGCCAGCAGCCTCACCCCGGACAACTCCTACGAGCAGTACTTC.

This chain connects TRBV7-3 to TRBJ1-3; no definite D call. Trimming removed 1 base at V and 0 bases at J, with 13 bases between. CDR1 is SGHTA, CDR2 FQGTGA, per germline. This CDR3 has 17 residues. CDR3 nucleotides: TGTGCCAGCAGCTTAATGGGCGGGCAGAGCTCTGGAAACACCATATATTTT. Encoded protein: CASSLMGGQSSGNTIYF.

In DNA, the CDR3 is TGTGCCAGTACCCCGACGGCGGGAGGGCCGGACACCGGGGAGCTGTTTTTT. It is translated as CASTPTAGGPDTGELFF. V gene TRBV19 combines with J gene TRBJ2-2; 9 bases align to TRBD2. CDR1 is LNHDA, CDR2 SQIVND, per germline (reference sequence). The CDR3 has 17 residues. The J segment lost 3 bases and the V segment lost 7 bases, leaving 12 bases of the junction unmatched. The full variable domain, in which reference TRBV19 and TRBJ2-2 provide the parts outside the CDR3, is DGGITQSPKYLFRKEGQNVTLSCEQNLNHDAMYWYRQDPGQGLRLIYYSQIVNDFQKGDIAEGYSVSREKKESFPLTVTSAQKNPTAFYLCASTPTAGGPDTGELFFGEGSRLTVL.

The chain joins TRBV4-1 to TRBJ2-1; no definite D call. This CDR3 spans 14 amino acids. Germline CDR1 reads MGHRA; CDR2 reads YSYEKL. Trimming shortened V by 4 bases and J by 4 bases, and 11 bases separated the two germline ends. The CDR3 here is CASSPPGRYNEQFF. The CDR3 DNA reads TGCGCCAGCAGCCCTCCCGGTAGATACAATGAGCAGTTCTTC.

V and J are TRBV19 and TRBJ2-3, with a tentative D call TRBD1 (5 bases). There are 12 residues in the CDR3. V was pared by 5 bases and J by 6 bases, with 9 bases between. The germline CDR1 and CDR2 sequences are LNHDA and SQIVND (reference sequence). DNA for the CDR3: TGTGCCAGTAGTGCCCCAGGGGATACGCAGTATTTT. It yields the protein CASSAPGDTQYF.

The chain has TRBV27 and TRBJ1-5, with 7 positions matching TRBD1. After removal of 7 bases from V and 2 bases from J, the junction contained 5 bases not matched to a gene. Germline V CDR1 and CDR2: MNHEY, SMNVEV (reference sequence). The CDR3 runs to 14 residues. In nucleotides, the CDR3 is TGTGCCAGCACGACAGGGTCAGGCAATCAGCCCCAGCATTTT. Translated, it gives CASTTGSGNQPQHF.

A few counts support this clone. V gene TRBV27 combines with J gene TRBJ1-5, with a weak D call TRBD1 (6 bases). Germline loops: CDR1 MNHEY, CDR2 SMNVEV (reference sequence). The CDR3 is made up of 14 amino acids. V dropped 6 bases and J dropped 6 bases, with 15 bases sitting between them. The DNA for the CDR3 is TGTGCCAGCAGAATAGGGGGACGGGGTCAGCCCCAGCATTTT. Encoded protein: CASRIGGRGQPQHF.

V gene TRBV28 combines with J gene TRBJ1-2, with TRBD1 as a possible D gene (5 bases). Germline CDR1 reads MDHEN; CDR2 reads SYDVKM. This CDR3 is 15 amino acids long. With 8 bases removed from V and 6 bases from J, the gap between germline ends came to 22 bases. CDR3 residues: CASQKPGPRSNGYTF. The CDR3 DNA sequence: TGTGCCAGCCAAAAACCAGGGCCACGGAGTAATGGCTACACCTTC.

Only a few counts were recorded for this clone. This chain joins TRBV7-9 and TRBJ1-4, with 7 positions matching TRBD1. The ends lost 5 bases at V and 6 bases at J; junction bases unmatched: 9. Germline CDR1 and CDR2: SEHNR and FQNEAQ (reference sequence). The CDR3 is 15 amino acids. CDR3 nucleotide sequence: TGTGCCAGCAGCCCTACAGGGGCTTCGGATGAAAAACTGTTTTTT. It translates to CASSPTGASDEKLFF.

The rearrangement uses TRBV6-5 and TRBJ1-1; tentatively, D is TRBD1 (5 bases). CDR3 length: 13 amino acids. Germline V CDR1 and CDR2: MNHEY, SVGAGI. Trimming shortened V by 6 bases and J by 4 bases, and 12 bases separated the two germline ends. CDR3 DNA sequence: TGTGCCAGCAGGTCCCAGGGTGCCACTGAAGCTTTCTTT. Translated: CASRSQGATEAFF.

CDR3 coding DNA: TGTGCCAGCAGCTTGCCCAGGGGGTACGAGCAGTACTTC. Encoded protein: CASSLPRGYEQYF. The gene calls are TRBV11-2 and TRBJ2-7, with 7 bases fitting TRBD1. This CDR3 comprises 13 residues. Trimming removed 3 bases from V and 4 bases from J; junction bases left unmatched: 3. In germline, CDR1 is SGHAT, CDR2 FQNNGV.

Points on this clone: The same CDR3 arises from other DNA sequences in this sample as well. Here the CDR3 DNA reads TGCGCCAGCAGCTTGGGACAGGGGGCGAGCAATGAGCAGTTCTTC. Encoded protein: CASSLGQGASNEQFF. The gene calls are TRBV5-1 and TRBJ2-1; TRBD1 matches at 10 bases. J lost 6 bases, V lost 0 bases, and 3 bases had no gene match. The CDR3 has 15 amino acids. Germline V gene data show CDR1 as SGHRS and CDR2 as YFSETQ. The full variable domain, with the rest looked up from reference TRBV5-1 and TRBJ2-1, is KAGVTQTPRYLIKTRGQQVTLSCSPISGHRSVSWYQQTPGQGLQFLFEYFSETQRNKGNFPGRFSGRQFSNSRSEMNVSTLELGDSALYLCASSLGQGASNEQFFGPGTRLTVL.

V gene TRBV7-2 combines with J gene TRBJ2-1; no definite D call. The length of the CDR3 is 15 residues. The germline V gene encodes CDR1 SGHTA and CDR2 FQGNSA. Trimming removed 2 bases at V and 0 bases at J, with 8 bases between. The CDR3 nucleotides read TGTGCCAGCAGCTTAATGGTGAGCTCCTACAATGAGCAGTTCTTC. As protein: CASSLMVSSYNEQFF.

The table lists this clone with a count of one. The chain uses TRBV2 and TRBJ2-2, with 7 bases identical to TRBD1. CDR1 SNHLY and CDR2 FYNNEI come from the germline V gene. Unmatched junction bases numbered 2, after V lost 7 bases and J lost 6 bases. The length of the CDR3 is 12 residues. The CDR3 DNA sequence: TGTGCCAGCACAAGGGGGCCCGGGGAGCTGTTTTTT. It is translated as CASTRGPGELFF.

The sample holds a few counts of this clone. The rearrangement joins TRBV6-5 to TRBJ2-7; 7 nucleotides match TRBD1. This CDR3 spans 15 amino acids. Germline V gene lookup returns CDR1 MNHEY and CDR2 SVGAGI. With V trimmed by 6 bases and J by 4 bases, 12 bases remained unmatched. The CDR3 loop reads CASRHRSGQKYEQYF. CDR3 bases: TGTGCCAGCAGGCACCGTTCGGGACAGAAATACGAGCAGTACTTC.